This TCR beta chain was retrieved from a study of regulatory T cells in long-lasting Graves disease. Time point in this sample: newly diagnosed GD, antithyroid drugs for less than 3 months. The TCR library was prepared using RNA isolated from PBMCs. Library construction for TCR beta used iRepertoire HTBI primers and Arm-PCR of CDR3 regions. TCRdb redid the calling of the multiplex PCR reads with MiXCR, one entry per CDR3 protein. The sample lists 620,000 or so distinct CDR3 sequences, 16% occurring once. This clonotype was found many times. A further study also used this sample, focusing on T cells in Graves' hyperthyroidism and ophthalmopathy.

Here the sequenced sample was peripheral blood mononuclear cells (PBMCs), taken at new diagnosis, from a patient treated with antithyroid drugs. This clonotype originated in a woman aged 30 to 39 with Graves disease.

Here the CDR3 DNA reads TGCGCCAGCAGCTTGGAGCTGGGCACCATGAACACTGAAGCTTTCTTT. Its translation is CASSLELGTMNTEAFF. The chain has TRBV5-1 and TRBJ1-1, with no clear D. CDR3 length: 16 amino acids. Trimming cost V 0 bases and J 0 bases, with 12 bases left between them. The germline V gene encodes CDR1 SGHRS and CDR2 YFSETQ.